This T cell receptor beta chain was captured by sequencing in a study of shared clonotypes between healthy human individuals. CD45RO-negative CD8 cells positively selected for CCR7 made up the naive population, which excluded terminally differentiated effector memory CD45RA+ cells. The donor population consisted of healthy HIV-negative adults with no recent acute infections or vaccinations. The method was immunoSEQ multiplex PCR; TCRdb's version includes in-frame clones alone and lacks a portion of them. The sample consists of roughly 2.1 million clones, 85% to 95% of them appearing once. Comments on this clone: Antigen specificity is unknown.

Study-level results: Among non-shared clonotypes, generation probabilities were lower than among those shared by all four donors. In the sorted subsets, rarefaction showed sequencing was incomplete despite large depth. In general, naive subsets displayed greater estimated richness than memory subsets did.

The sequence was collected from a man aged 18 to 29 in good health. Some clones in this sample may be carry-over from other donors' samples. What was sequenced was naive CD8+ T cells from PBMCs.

CDR3 nucleotides: TGTGCCACCACCGAGCGGGGAACCGGGGAGCTGTTTTTT. Translation gives CATTERGTGELFF. The V call is TRBV27, the J call TRBJ2-2; 7 bases fit TRBD2. This CDR3 spans 13 amino acids. After removal of 10 bases from V and 5 bases from J, the junction contained 7 bases not matched to a gene. CDR1 MNHEY and CDR2 SMNVEV come from the germline V gene (reference sequence).